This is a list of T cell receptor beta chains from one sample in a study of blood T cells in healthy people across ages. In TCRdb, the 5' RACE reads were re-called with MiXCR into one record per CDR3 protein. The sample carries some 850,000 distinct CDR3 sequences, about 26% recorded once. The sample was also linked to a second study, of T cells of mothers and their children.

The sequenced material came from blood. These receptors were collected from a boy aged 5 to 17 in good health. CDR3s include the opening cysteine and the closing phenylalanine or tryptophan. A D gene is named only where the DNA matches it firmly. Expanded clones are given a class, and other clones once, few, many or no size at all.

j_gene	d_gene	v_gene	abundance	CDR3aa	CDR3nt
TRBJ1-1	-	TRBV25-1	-	CASRGRDFEHTEAFF	TGTGCCAGCCGGGGGAGGGACTTCGAGCACACTGAAGCTTTCTTT
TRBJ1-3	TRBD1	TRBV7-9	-	CASSPRTGLGNTIYF	TGTGCCAGCAGCCCGCGGACAGGGCTAGGAAACACCATATATTTT
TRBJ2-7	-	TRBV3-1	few	CASSQVGAVWEQYF	TGTGCCAGCAGCCAAGTTGGCGCCGTTTGGGAGCAGTACTTC
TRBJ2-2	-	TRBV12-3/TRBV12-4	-	CASSSPSGRTTGELFF	TGTGCCAGCAGCTCTCCGTCGGGGCGGACCACCGGGGAGCTGTTTTTT
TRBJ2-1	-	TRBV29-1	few	CSVEGGAPQNNEQFF	TGCAGCGTTGAAGGCGGAGCGCCCCAGAACAATGAGCAGTTCTTC
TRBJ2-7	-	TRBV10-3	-	CAITSGDSYEQYF	TGTGCCATCACTTCAGGGGACTCCTACGAGCAGTACTTC
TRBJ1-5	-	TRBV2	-	CASSSSIPPQHF	TGTGCCAGCAGTTCCTCGATCCCGCCCCAGCATTTT
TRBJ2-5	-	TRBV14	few	CACSQGWLNQETQYF	TGTGCCTGCAGCCAAGGGTGGCTAAACCAAGAGACCCAGTACTTC
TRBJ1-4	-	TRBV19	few	CASRPGGEKLFF	TGTGCCAGTCGTCCGGGAGGCGAAAAACTGTTTTTT
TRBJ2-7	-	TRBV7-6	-	CASSPRTGPKEKQYF	TGTGCCAGCAGCCCTAGAACAGGGCCCAAAGAGAAGCAGTACTTC
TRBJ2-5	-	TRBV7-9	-	CASLPRGAQETQYF	TGTGCCAGCCTGCCCCGGGGGGCCCAAGAGACCCAGTACTTC
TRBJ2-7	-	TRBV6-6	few	CASSYSDEQYF	TGTGCCAGCAGTTACTCAGACGAGCAGTACTTC
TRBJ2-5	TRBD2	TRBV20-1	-	CGASGLAGGPSETQYF	TGCGGTGCCTCCGGACTAGCGGGGGGGCCATCGGAGACCCAGTACTTC
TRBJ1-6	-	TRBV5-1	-	CASSLERAGTSSYNSPLHF	TGCGCCAGCAGCTTGGAGAGGGCGGGGACTAGCTCCTATAATTCACCCCTCCACTTT
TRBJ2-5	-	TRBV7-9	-	CASGGRYGETQHF	TGTGCCAGCGGGGGACGGTACGGGGAGACCCAGCACTTC
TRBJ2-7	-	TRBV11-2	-	CASRPDSNEQYF	TGTGCCAGCAGACCTGACAGTAACGAGCAGTACTTC
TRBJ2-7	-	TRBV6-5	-	CASHRVSYEQYF	TGTGCCAGCCACAGGGTCTCCTACGAGCAGTACTTC
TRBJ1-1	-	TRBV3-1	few	CASSQTRGVTEAFF	TGTGCCAGCAGCCAGACGCGGGGGGTCACTGAAGCTTTCTTT
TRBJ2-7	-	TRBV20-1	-	CSATGTPSMWGSYEQYF	TGCAGTGCTACCGGGACTCCCTCAATGTGGGGCTCCTACGAGCAGTACTTC
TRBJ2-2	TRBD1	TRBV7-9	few	CASSPRQGARIGELFF	TGTGCCAGCAGCCCGCGACAGGGGGCGAGAATCGGGGAGCTGTTTTTT
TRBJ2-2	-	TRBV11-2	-	CASSPPGSRSNGELFF	TGTGCCAGCAGTCCCCCGGGTTCCAGGTCGAACGGGGAGCTGTTTTTT
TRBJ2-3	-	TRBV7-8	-	CASSLGGSRGDTQYF	TGTGCCAGCAGCCTCGGGGGATCCAGGGGAGATACGCAGTATTTT
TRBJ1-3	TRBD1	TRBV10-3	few	CAISQGDGNTIYF	TGTGCCATCAGTCAGGGGGATGGAAACACCATATATTTT
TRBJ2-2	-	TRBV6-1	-	CASSHRPGGELFF	TGTGCCAGCAGTCACAGGCCGGGCGGGGAGCTGTTTTTT
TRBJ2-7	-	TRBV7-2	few	CASSLGGQTYEQYF	TGTGCCAGCAGCTTAGGTGGGCAGACCTACGAGCAGTACTTC
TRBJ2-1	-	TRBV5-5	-	CASSLVLAVWQFF	TGTGCCAGCAGCTTGGTTCTAGCTGTGTGGCAGTTCTTC
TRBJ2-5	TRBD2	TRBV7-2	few	CASSPELDSGGDQETQYF	TGTGCCAGCAGCCCAGAGCTTGATAGCGGGGGTGATCAAGAGACCCAGTACTTC
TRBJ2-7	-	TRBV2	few	CASMGRGSSYEQYF	TGTGCCAGCATGGGCAGGGGAAGCTCCTACGAGCAGTACTTC
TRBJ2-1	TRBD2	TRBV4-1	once	CASSLEGLAGFSYNEQFF	TGCGCCAGCAGCCTGGAAGGGCTAGCGGGGTTCTCCTACAATGAGCAGTTCTTC
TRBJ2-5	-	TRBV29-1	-	CSVELGRIQETQYF	TGCAGCGTTGAATTGGGGCGGATCCAAGAGACCCAGTACTTC
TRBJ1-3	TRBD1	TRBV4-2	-	CASAGGDTIYF	TGTGCCAGCGCAGGGGGTGACACCATATATTTT
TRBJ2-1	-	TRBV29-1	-	CSTEGDNNEQFF	TGCAGCACCGAGGGGGACAACAATGAACAGTTCTTC
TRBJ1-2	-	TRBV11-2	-	CASSLEATSYGYTF	TGCGCCAGCAGCTTAGAAGCCACGAGCTATGGCTACACCTTC
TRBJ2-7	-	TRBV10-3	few	CAIRPRQSYEQYF	TGTGCCATCAGGCCACGACAGTCCTACGAGCAGTACTTC
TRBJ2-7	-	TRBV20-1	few	CSATGNYEQYF	TGCAGTGCAACCGGGAACTACGAGCAGTACTTC
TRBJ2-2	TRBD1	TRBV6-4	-	CASKLQGAGGELFF	TGTGCCAGCAAACTCCAGGGGGCCGGCGGGGAGCTGTTTTTT
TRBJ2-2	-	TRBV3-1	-	CASSLQGTPTGELFF	TGTGCCAGCAGCCTCCAGGGGACACCCACCGGGGAGCTGTTTTTT
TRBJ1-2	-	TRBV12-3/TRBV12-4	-	CASSLISRRGYTF	TGTGCCAGCAGTTTAATTTCCCGAAGGGGTTACACCTTC
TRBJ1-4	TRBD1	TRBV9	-	CASSRDRAGGPGGKLFF	TGTGCCAGCAGCAGGGACAGGGCAGGGGGTCCTGGAGGAAAACTGTTTTTT
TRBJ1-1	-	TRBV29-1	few	CSVHYRQRERSGTEAFF	TGCAGCGTTCACTACCGACAGAGGGAGAGGAGTGGCACTGAAGCTTTCTTT
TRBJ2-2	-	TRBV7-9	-	CASSLGQSLPGELFF	TGTGCCAGCAGCTTAGGGCAGAGCCTCCCCGGGGAGCTGTTTTTT
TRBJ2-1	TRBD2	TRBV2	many	CASSDSSGGVNEQFF	TGTGCCAGCAGTGACAGCAGCGGGGGGGTTAATGAGCAGTTCTTC
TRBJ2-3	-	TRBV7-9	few	CASSASTPTDTQYF	TGTGCCAGCAGCGCTTCGACTCCCACAGATACGCAGTATTTT
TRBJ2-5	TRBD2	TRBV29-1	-	CSVGGGGETQYF	TGCAGCGTTGGCGGGGGTGGGGAGACCCAGTACTTC
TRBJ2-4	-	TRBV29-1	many	CSVEDPGARVGIQYF	TGCAGCGTTGAAGATCCCGGGGCAAGGGTGGGCATTCAGTACTTC
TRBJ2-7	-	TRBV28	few	CASSPGIGGPEQYF	TGTGCCAGCAGTCCAGGGATTGGGGGCCCCGAGCAGTACTTC
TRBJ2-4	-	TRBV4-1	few	CASSSRDSSVQYF	TGCGCCAGCAGCAGCCGGGACTCCAGCGTTCAGTACTTC
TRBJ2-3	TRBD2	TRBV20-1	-	CSAPLASSTDTQYF	TGCAGTGCTCCACTAGCGTCTAGCACAGATACGCAGTATTTT
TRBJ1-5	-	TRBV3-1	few	CASSQAEGQPQHF	TGTGCCAGCAGCCAAGCGGAGGGTCAGCCCCAGCATTTT
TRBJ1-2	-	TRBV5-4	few	CASSILRELGVDGYTF	TGTGCCAGCAGCATACTCAGGGAACTAGGGGTAGATGGCTACACCTTC
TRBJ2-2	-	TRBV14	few	CASSQRSAGELFF	TGTGCCAGCAGCCAAAGGTCGGCCGGGGAGCTGTTTTTT
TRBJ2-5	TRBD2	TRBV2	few	CASLTSGAETQYF	TGTGCCAGCTTGACTAGCGGGGCGGAGACCCAGTACTTC
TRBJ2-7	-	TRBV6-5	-	CASSTLRGSVVLEQYF	TGTGCCAGCAGTACCCTGAGGGGTTCGGTAGTTCTGGAGCAGTACTTC
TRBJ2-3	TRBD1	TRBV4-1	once	CASSQDHRTGEADTQYF	TGCGCCAGCAGCCAAGATCACAGGACAGGGGAAGCAGATACGCAGTATTTT
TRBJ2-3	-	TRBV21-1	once	CASSPDHKRGPDTQYF	TGTGCCAGCAGCCCAGATCACAAGCGGGGCCCAGATACGCAGTATTTT
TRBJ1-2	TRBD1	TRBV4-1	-	CASSSTRDREDGYTF	TGCGCCAGCAGCTCAACGAGGGACAGGGAGGATGGCTACACCTTC
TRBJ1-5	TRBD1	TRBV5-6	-	CASSYGTGDDQPQHF	TGTGCCAGCAGCTACGGGACAGGGGATGATCAGCCCCAGCATTTT
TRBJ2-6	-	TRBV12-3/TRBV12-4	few	CASSSTVSGANVLTF	TGTGCCAGCAGTTCGACGGTCTCTGGGGCCAACGTCCTGACTTTC
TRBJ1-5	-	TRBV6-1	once	CASRNRESTNSGQPQHF	TGTGCCAGCAGGAACAGGGAGTCAACGAACAGTGGTCAGCCCCAGCATTTT